Below, one T cell receptor (beta chain) is given with its context. Per germline, CDR1 GTSNPN and CDR2 SVGIG (reference sequence). Trimming took 0 bases from V and 8 from J, leaving 16 bases between them. This CDR3 spans 14 amino acids. Clones were read by immunoSEQ multiplex PCR, and TCRdb kept only the in-frame ones, dropping some. The table shows roughly 11,000 clones, with approximately 69% occurring only once. The data belong to a study of ipilimumab plus nivolumab after autologous stem cell transplantation. Study at large: The DLBCL cohort had primary refractory and relapsed disease, with 18-month progression-free survival of around 86% and 29%.

Dosing: nivolumab 3 mg/kg IV, weeks 1, 4, 7, 10, then every two weeks to week 26. The TCR sequence derives from a male donor with diffuse large B-cell lymphoma. The V call is TRBV30, the J call TRBJ1-2; D call uncertain. The specimen was PBMCs, collected in a trial of ipilimumab plus nivolumab as post-transplant consolidation. CDR3 residues: CAWSVRGPGEGYTF. CDR3 bases: TGTGCCTGGAGTGTACGTGGCCCCGGGGAAGGCTACACCTTC.